These 20 T cell receptor beta chains originate from one sample sequenced in a study of beta chain features in type 1 diabetes. TCRB transcripts that were expressed got sequenced, as all of the isolated RNA had been reverse transcribed. TCRdb's table, derived via immunoSEQ multiplex PCR, lists solely in-frame clones and lacks some. The data contain about 240,000 clones, 27% of them singletons. The sample was central memory CD4+ T cells from blood. All receptors come from a man aged 30 to 45 in good health.

This clone was counted a few times. This rearrangement joins TRBV7-9 to TRBJ2-3; 14 bases fit TRBD2. CDR3 length: 16 amino acids. The trim removed 5 bases at V and 4 bases at J, leaving 5 bases unmatched. Germline loops: CDR1 SEHNR, CDR2 FQNEAQ (reference sequence). CDR3 amino acids: CASSQGTSGSADTQYF. CDR3 sequence (DNA): TGTGCCAGCAGCCAGGGGACTAGCGGGAGTGCAGATACGCAGTATTTT.

This clone was recorded a few times. This CDR3 reads CASSPSTGVRTDTQYF. DNA of the CDR3: TGTGCCAGCAGCCCATCGACAGGGGTGCGCACAGATACGCAGTATTTT. The chain combines TRBV7-2 with TRBJ2-3; 8 positions match TRBD1. CDR1 and CDR2 from the germline V gene are SGHTA and FQGNSA. The CDR3 is 16 residues long. Unmatched junction bases numbered 8, after V lost 5 bases and J lost 1 base.

J is TRBJ2-1 and V is TRBV7-2; D remains ambiguous. CDR3 length: 16 amino acids. The ends were cut back, 3 bases at V and 0 bases at J, with 12 bases in the middle. Germline CDR1 and CDR2: SGHTA and FQGNSA. CDR3 DNA sequence: TGTGCCAGCAGCTTGGGTGGCAGGAACTCCTACAATGAGCAGTTCTTC. Its translation: CASSLGGRNSYNEQFF.

This chain connects TRBV18 to TRBJ2-2; D not certain. This CDR3 comprises 16 residues. The germline V gene has CDR1 KGHSH and CDR2 LQKENI. Trimming stripped 2 bases from V and 1 base from J, with 11 bases between. The CDR3 DNA follows: TGTGCCAGCTCACCAACATCCTTGTTGAACACCGGGGAGCTGTTTTTT. Encoded protein: CASSPTSLLNTGELFF.

The chain employs TRBV29-1 and TRBJ2-7; D gene unclear. The CDR3 contains 12 residues. Trimming cost V 4 bases and J 2 bases, with 9 bases left between them. CDR1 and CDR2 from the germline V gene are SQVTM and ANQGSEA. The CDR3 coding sequence is TGCAGCGTTGTGGCGCCCGCCTACGAGCAGTACTTC. Its translation is CSVVAPAYEQYF.

This clone was counted only a few times. This chain uses TRBV7-8 with TRBJ1-1; D is unresolved. The length of the CDR3 is 14 residues. The ends were cut back, 0 bases at V and 8 bases at J, with 13 bases in the middle. Germline CDR1 is SGHVS and CDR2 is FQNEAQ. CDR3 nucleotide sequence: TGTGCCAGCAGCTTAGCGAAGTCAGATCGAGAAGCTTTCTTT. Encoded protein: CASSLAKSDREAFF. The entire variable domain, with the rest obtained from reference TRBV7-8 and TRBJ1-1, is as follows: GAGVSQSPRYKVAKRGQDVALRCDPISGHVSLFWYQQALGQGPEFLTYFQNEAQLDKSGLPSDRFFAERPEGSVSTLKIQRTQQEDSAVYLCASSLAKSDREAFFGQGTRLTVV.

This clone was seen more than once but under ten times. The chain couples TRBV28 to TRBJ2-1; tentatively, D is TRBD1 (5 bases). In germline, CDR1 is MDHEN, CDR2 SYDVKM. The V and J ends lost 2 bases and 2 bases respectively, with 7 bases between them. CDR3 size: 14 residues. CDR3 coding DNA: TGTGCCAGCAGTTTACAGGGTACCTACAATGAGCAGTTCTTC. Amino acid sequence: CASSLQGTYNEQFF. Together with reference TRBV28 and TRBJ2-1, the CDR3 gives the full variable domain: DVKVTQSSRYLVKRTGEKVFLECVQDMDHENMFWYRQDPGLGLRLIYFSYDVKMKEKGDIPEGYSVSREKKERFSLILESASTNQTSMYLCASSLQGTYNEQFFGPGTRLTVL.

Worth noting for this clone: The sample carries other DNA sequences with the same CDR3. This chain joins TRBV19 and TRBJ2-1, with D unresolved. Germline V CDR1 and CDR2: LNHDA, SQIVND (reference sequence). CDR3 size: 11 residues. V was cut by 4 bases and J by 4 bases, with 2 bases left in between. The CDR3 here is CASSTYNEQFF. In nucleotides, the CDR3 is TGTGCCAGTAGTACGTACAATGAGCAGTTCTTC.

The V and J genes are TRBV10-1 and TRBJ2-1, with 8 bases matching TRBD2. The CDR3 contains 12 residues. With V trimmed by 3 bases and J by 10 bases, 2 bases remained unmatched. Germline assignment: CDR1 WNHNN and CDR2 SYGVQD (reference sequence). CDR3 amino acids: CASSEAGEEQFF. The CDR3, as DNA: TGCGCCAGCAGTGAAGCGGGAGAAGAGCAGTTCTTC.

This chain connects TRBV7-2 to TRBJ2-5, with a possible D match to TRBD1 (6 bases). Germline CDR1 reads SGHTA; CDR2 reads FQGNSA. The CDR3 spans 15 residues. V was pared by 3 bases and J by 4 bases, with 15 bases between. The chain's CDR3 is CASSFYRDKGETQYF. CDR3 nucleotide sequence: TGTGCCAGCAGCTTCTACCGGGACAAGGGAGAGACCCAGTACTTC.

This clone was observed a handful of times. CDR3 amino acids: CAWSRQYQETQYF. CDR3 in DNA: TGTGCCTGGTCAAGACAGTACCAAGAGACCCAGTACTTC. The chain combines TRBV30 with TRBJ2-5, with D possibly TRBD1 on 5 matching bases. This CDR3 contains 13 residues. Germline V gene sequence: CDR1 GTSNPN, CDR2 SVGIG (reference sequence). Deletions cut 5 bases from V and 0 bases from J, with 10 bases between.

In this sample, this clone turned up a few times. The genes are TRBV30 and TRBJ1-2; D might be TRBD1 (5 bases). The CDR3 is made up of 16 amino acids. CDR1 is GTSNPN, CDR2 SVGIG, per germline (reference sequence). Trimming took 1 base from V and 2 from J, leaving 17 bases between them. The DNA of the CDR3 is TGTGCCTGGAGTGGAGTGATAGGAAGGGGAAACTATGGCTACACCTTC. As protein: CAWSGVIGRGNYGYTF.

This sequence joins TRBV30 and TRBJ1-5; 7 bases are a match to TRBD1. The CDR3 covers 12 residues. With V trimmed by 4 bases and J by 7 bases, 4 bases remained unmatched. Germline CDR1 is GTSNPN and CDR2 is SVGIG (reference sequence). CDR3 DNA: TGTGCCTGGAACAGGGGCCAACAGCCCCAGCATTTT. Protein sequence: CAWNRGQQPQHF.

The CDR3 loop is CASSYGLADYEQYF. In DNA, the CDR3 is TGTGCCAGCAGCTACGGACTAGCGGATTACGAGCAGTACTTC. The rearrangement links TRBV7-6 to TRBJ2-7, with 10 bases matching TRBD2. The CDR3 is 14 amino acids. Per the germline V gene, CDR1 is SGHVS and CDR2 is FNYEAQ. Trimming took 4 bases from V and 4 from J; bases not matched to a gene: 4.

The rearrangement links TRBV7-9 to TRBJ2-7; D remains ambiguous. CDR1 is SEHNR, CDR2 FQNEAQ, per germline (reference sequence). With 5 bases removed from V and 3 bases from J, the gap between germline ends came to 11 bases. This CDR3 comprises 13 residues. CDR3 loop: CASSPSRDYEQYF. In DNA form, the CDR3 reads TGTGCCAGCAGCCCCTCAAGGGACTACGAGCAGTACTTC.

As DNA, the CDR3 is TGTGCCAGCAGCTTTGGAGGAAAAGGGAATTCACCCCTCCACTTT. Amino acids: CASSFGGKGNSPLHF. The V call is TRBV13, the J call TRBJ1-6; no clear D gene. The ends were cut back, 3 bases at V and 7 bases at J, with 13 bases in the middle. The CDR3 covers 15 residues. CDR1 and CDR2 from the germline V gene are PRHDT and FYEKMQ (reference sequence).

This clone was counted once. The chain joins TRBV28 to TRBJ1-5; 8 nucleotides agree with TRBD1. The CDR3 sequence is 15 residues long. V trimming: 3 bases; J trimming: 4 bases; junction bases outside the gene matches: 5. Germline V CDR1 and CDR2: MDHEN, SYDVKM. The CDR3 DNA follows: TGTGCCAGCAGTTTGAGGACAGGGCGGAATCAGCCCCAGCATTTT. Protein product: CASSLRTGRNQPQHF.

The rearrangement joins TRBV7-7 to TRBJ2-1, with no clear D. Looked up from germline, CDR1 is SSHAT and CDR2 is FNYEAQ (reference sequence). CDR3 size: 13 residues. V was cut by 1 base and J by 6 bases, with 7 bases left in between. Here the CDR3 reads CASSLGQSNEQFF. CDR3 nucleotides: TGTGCCAGCAGCTTAGGGCAGAGCAATGAGCAGTTCTTC.

The chain combines TRBV7-9 with TRBJ2-1; D assignment may be TRBD1 or TRBD2 (5 bases each). Deletions cut 0 bases from V and 7 bases from J, with 16 bases between. From germline, CDR1 is SEHNR and CDR2 FQNEAQ (reference sequence). This CDR3 comprises 16 residues. CDR3 nucleotide sequence: TGTGCCAGCAGCTTAGCGTCTTGGGGGAGCAGAAATGAGCAGTTCTTC. As protein: CASSLASWGSRNEQFF.

The CDR3 bases are TGTGCCAGCAGATCACAGGAGAACACTGAAGCTTTCTTT. Encoded protein: CASRSQENTEAFF. The rearrangement uses TRBV6-6 and TRBJ1-1; D may be TRBD1 (5 bases). Between the trimmed V and J ends, which lost 6 bases and 1 base, there was a span of 9 bases. Germline CDR1 MNHNY, CDR2 SVGAGI (reference sequence). The CDR3 sequence is 13 residues long.